The next 17 T cell receptor beta chains were all read from a single sample in a study of T cells in Graves' hyperthyroidism and ophthalmopathy. RNA transcripts provided the source from which TCR beta CDR3 regions were amplified. With the HTBI primer set, the TCR CDR3 went through a first round of RT-PCR. Each CDR3 protein gets one entry after TCRdb re-called the multiplex PCR reads with MiXCR. The sample records hundreds of thousands of distinct CDR3 sequences, 12% to 15% being singletons. The source material was blood. These receptors were collected from a middle-aged woman with Graves' ophthalmopathy.

The chain employs TRBV5-1 and TRBJ1-2; 9 positions match TRBD1. The CDR3 extends over 17 amino acids. The trim removed 2 bases at V and 2 bases at J, leaving 10 bases unmatched. Germline V gene lookup returns CDR1 SGHRS and CDR2 YFSETQ. This chain's CDR3 is CASSFGSLDRGNYGYTF. Here the CDR3 DNA reads TGCGCCAGCAGCTTCGGTAGTTTGGACAGGGGCAACTATGGCTACACCTTC.

The gene calls are TRBV5-1 and TRBJ2-3, with D possibly being TRBD2 (5 bases). Germline CDR1 SGHRS, CDR2 YFSETQ. V shed 0 bases and J shed 4 bases, with 9 bases lying between them. This CDR3 spans 14 amino acids. CDR3 DNA: TGCGCCAGCAGCTTGGGCCAAGCGGCAGATACGCAGTATTTT. Its translation is CASSLGQAADTQYF.

This clonotype was counted at least ten times. The chain uses TRBV20-1 and TRBJ2-7; 12 bases agree with TRBD2. V was clipped by 4 bases and J by 0 bases; unmatched bases: 4. The V gene's germline CDR1 is DFQATT and CDR2 SNEGSKA (reference sequence). The CDR3 loop spans 15 amino acids. The CDR3 here is CSATSGRGSSYEQYF. In DNA form, the CDR3 reads TGCAGTGCTACTAGCGGGAGGGGGAGCTCCTACGAGCAGTACTTC.

This clonotype was recorded many times. J is TRBJ2-3 and V is TRBV4-2; D is unresolved. The CDR3 covers 14 residues. The V gene's germline CDR1 is LGHNA and CDR2 YNFKEQ. Trimming cost V 4 bases and J 1 base, with 9 bases left between them. CDR3 sequence: CASSLYSGTDTQYF. The CDR3 coding sequence is TGTGCCAGCAGCCTGTACAGCGGCACAGATACGCAGTATTTT.

The V call is TRBV9, the J call TRBJ2-3; weak D call: TRBD1 (5 bases). CDR3 size: 15 residues. Germline values: CDR1 SGDLS, CDR2 YYNGEE. Trimming removed 2 bases from V and 2 bases from J, with 12 bases in between. Written as DNA, the CDR3 is TGTGCCAGCAGCGTGCAGGGCATAGACACAGATACGCAGTATTTT. Its protein product is CASSVQGIDTDTQYF.

This clonotype was detected ten times or more. The chain has TRBV2 and TRBJ2-5; D may be TRBD2 (6 bases). The V end was cut by 6 bases, the J end by 1 base, with 12 bases between. The germline V gene has CDR1 SNHLY and CDR2 FYNNEI. The CDR3 consists of 14 residues. The CDR3 spells CASRGIAAQETQYF. Written as DNA, the CDR3 is TGTGCCAGCAGGGGTATAGCGGCCCAAGAGACCCAGTACTTC.

This clonotype turned up a few times. The chain carries TRBV3-1 and TRBJ2-2; D is ambiguous. Germline V CDR1 and CDR2: LGHDT, YNNKEL (reference sequence). The CDR3 sequence is 16 residues long. Trimming cost V 2 bases and J 2 bases, with 12 bases left between them. The CDR3 loop is CASSQRLGRNTGELFF. The CDR3 DNA reads as TGTGCCAGCAGCCAACGGCTCGGACGTAACACCGGGGAGCTGTTTTTT.

This clonotype appeared many times. The rearrangement links TRBV15 to TRBJ2-1; 10 bases line up with TRBD2. V was pared by 3 bases and J by 7 bases, with 6 bases of the junction left unmatched. The CDR3 runs to 15 residues. CDR1 LNHNV and CDR2 YYDKDF come from the germline V gene (reference sequence). The CDR3 loop is CATSSPSGGRNEQFF. For the CDR3, the DNA is TGTGCCACCAGCAGCCCTAGCGGGGGACGGAATGAGCAGTTCTTC.

This clonotype was counted at least ten times. V gene TRBV20-1 combines with J gene TRBJ1-3, with D unclear. The CDR3 contains 14 residues. The V gene's germline CDR1 is DFQATT and CDR2 SNEGSKA (reference sequence). V dropped 1 base and J dropped 0 bases, with 7 bases sitting between them. The CDR3 DNA is TGCAGTGCTAGAGTCACTTTCTCTGGAAACACCATATATTTT. Its protein is CSARVTFSGNTIYF.

In this sample, this clonotype turned up many times. Relative to the germline gene, one junction end is altered; a read error may explain this. The rearrangement uses TRBV27 and TRBJ2-5; the D is unclear. The CDR3 is made up of 14 amino acids. CDR1 and CDR2 (germline): MNHEY, SMNVEV (reference sequence). CDR3 sequence reads: CASSLVTDVETQCF. CDR3 sequence (DNA): TGTGCCAGCAGTTTGGTTACCGATGTAGAGACCCAGTGCTTC.

This chain joins TRBV12-3 or TRBV12-4 and TRBJ1-2, with D hard to call. The length of the CDR3 is 12 residues. The V end was cut by 5 bases, the J end by 9 bases, with 13 bases between. The CDR3 here is CASSVGIGCYTF. The CDR3 nucleotides read TGTGCCAGCAGTGTTGGGATCGGATGCTACACCTTC.

Comments on this clonotype: The germline gene is not matched at one end of the junction; a read error may be the cause. This chain uses TRBV11-2 with TRBJ2-1; D tentatively fits TRBD1 or TRBD2 (6 bases each). Germline-derived CDR1 and CDR2 are SGHAT and FQNNGV. The length of the CDR3 is 16 residues. The CDR3 coding sequence is TGTGCCGGCAGCTTAGGGGGGAGCCTAGGGTACAATGAGCAGTTCTTC. This encodes CAGSLGGSLGYNEQFF.

This clonotype was seen a handful of times. This chain links TRBV13 with TRBJ1-1; weak D call: TRBD1 (5 bases). The ends were cut back, 2 bases at V and 2 bases at J, with 12 bases in the middle. The CDR3 spans 15 residues. CDR1 is PRHDT, CDR2 FYEKMQ, per germline (reference sequence). The CDR3: CASSLFGTANTEAFF. The CDR3 bases are TGTGCCAGCAGCTTATTTGGGACCGCAAACACTGAAGCTTTCTTT.

DNA for the CDR3: TGTGCCAGCAGGACAGTTTCGAACACTGAAGCTTTCTTT. Its protein is CASRTVSNTEAFF. The rearrangement uses TRBV14 and TRBJ1-1, with D maybe TRBD1 (5 bases). The germline CDR1 and CDR2 sequences are SGHDN and FVKESK. Deletions cut 6 bases from V and 1 base from J, with 9 bases between. The CDR3 is 13 amino acids.

The rearrangement joins TRBV7-9 to TRBJ1-1; 9 nucleotides line up with TRBD1. The germline gives CDR1 SEHNR, CDR2 FQNEAQ (reference sequence). This CDR3 has 14 amino acids. Unmatched junction bases numbered 4, after V lost 7 bases and J lost 1 base. Written as DNA, the CDR3 is TGTGCCAGCATCCCGACAGGGGGGAACACTGAAGCTTTCTTT. This encodes CASIPTGGNTEAFF.

This clonotype was counted a few times. The chain links TRBV20-1 to TRBJ2-3, with 10 bases that match TRBD1. The V gene end was trimmed by 5 bases and the J gene end by 2 bases; junction bases not matched to a gene: 4. This CDR3 is built from 14 residues. Germline values: CDR1 DFQATT, CDR2 SNEGSKA (reference sequence). The CDR3 DNA reads TGCAGTGCTCCCGGGACAGGGGCCACAGATACGCAGTATTTT. Translated: CSAPGTGATDTQYF.

This clonotype was seen at least ten times. The V and J genes are TRBV12-3 or TRBV12-4 and TRBJ1-1; tentative D call: TRBD1 (6 bases). V was cut by 3 bases and J by 0 bases, with 11 bases left in between. The CDR3 is made up of 15 amino acids. The CDR3 bases are TGTGCCAGCAGTTTTGGACAGATACTGAACACTGAAGCTTTCTTT. Translated: CASSFGQILNTEAFF.